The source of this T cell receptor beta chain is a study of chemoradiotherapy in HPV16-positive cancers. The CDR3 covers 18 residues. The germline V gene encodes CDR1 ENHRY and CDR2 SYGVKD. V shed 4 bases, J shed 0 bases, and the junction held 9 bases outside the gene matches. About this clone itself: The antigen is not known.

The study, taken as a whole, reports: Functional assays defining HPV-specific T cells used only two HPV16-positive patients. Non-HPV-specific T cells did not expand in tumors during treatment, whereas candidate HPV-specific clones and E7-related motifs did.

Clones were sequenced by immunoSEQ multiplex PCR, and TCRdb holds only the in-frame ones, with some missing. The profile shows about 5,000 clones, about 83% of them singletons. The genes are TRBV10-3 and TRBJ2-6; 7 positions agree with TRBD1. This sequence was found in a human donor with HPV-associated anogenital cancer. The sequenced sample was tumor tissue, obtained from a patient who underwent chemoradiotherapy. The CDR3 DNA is TGTGCCATCAGTGGGATACAGGGGTTCAACTCTGGGGCCAACGTCCTGACTTTC. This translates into CAISGIQGFNSGANVLTF.